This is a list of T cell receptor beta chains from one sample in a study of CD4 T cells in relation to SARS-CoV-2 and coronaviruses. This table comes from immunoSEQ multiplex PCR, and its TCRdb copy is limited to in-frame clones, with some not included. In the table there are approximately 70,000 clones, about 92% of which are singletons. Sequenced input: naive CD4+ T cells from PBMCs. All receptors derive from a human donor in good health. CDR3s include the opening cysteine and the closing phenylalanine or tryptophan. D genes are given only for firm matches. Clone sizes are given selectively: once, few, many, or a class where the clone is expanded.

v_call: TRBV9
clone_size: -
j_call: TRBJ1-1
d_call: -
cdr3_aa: CASSADSQNTEAFF
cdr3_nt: TGTGCCAGCAGCGCGGACAGCCAGAACACTGAAGCTTTCTTT

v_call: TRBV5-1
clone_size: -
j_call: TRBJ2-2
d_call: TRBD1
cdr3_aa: CASSPRQGTGELFF
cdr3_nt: TGCGCCAGCAGCCCTAGACAGGGGACCGGGGAGCTGTTTTTT

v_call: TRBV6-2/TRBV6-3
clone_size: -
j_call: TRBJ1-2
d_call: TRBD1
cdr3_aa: CASSKNHGTGYGYTF
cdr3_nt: TGTGCCAGCAGTAAAAACCACGGGACAGGCTATGGCTACACCTTC

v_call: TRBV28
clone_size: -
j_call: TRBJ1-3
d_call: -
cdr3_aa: CASTLRAGNTIYF
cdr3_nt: TGTGCCAGCACCTTAAGGGCTGGAAACACCATATATTTT

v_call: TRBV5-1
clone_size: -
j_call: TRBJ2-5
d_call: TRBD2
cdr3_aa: CASTPGLAGLETQYF
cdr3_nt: TGCGCCAGCACCCCGGGACTAGCGGGGCTGGAGACCCAGTACTTC

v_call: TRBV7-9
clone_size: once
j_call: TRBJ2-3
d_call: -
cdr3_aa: CASSYSTDTQYF
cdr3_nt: TGTGCCAGCAGCTATAGCACAGATACGCAGTATTTT

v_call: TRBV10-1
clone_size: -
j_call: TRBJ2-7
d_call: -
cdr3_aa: CASHPGGGGRGEQYF
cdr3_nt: TGCGCCAGCCACCCCGGGGGAGGGGGCCGCGGGGAGCAGTACTTC

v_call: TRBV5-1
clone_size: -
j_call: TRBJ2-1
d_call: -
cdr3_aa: CASSTPTGYGGNEQFF
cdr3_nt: TGCGCCAGCAGCACACCGACAGGATACGGGGGGAATGAGCAGTTCTTC

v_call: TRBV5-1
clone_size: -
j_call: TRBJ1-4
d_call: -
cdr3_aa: CASSLPGGKEKLFF
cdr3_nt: TGCGCCAGCAGCTTGCCCGGGGGCAAGGAAAAACTGTTTTTT

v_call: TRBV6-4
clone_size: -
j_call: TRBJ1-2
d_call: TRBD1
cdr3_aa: CASSDETGVGGYTF
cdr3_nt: TGTGCCAGCAGTGACGAGACAGGGGTTGGCGGCTACACCTTC

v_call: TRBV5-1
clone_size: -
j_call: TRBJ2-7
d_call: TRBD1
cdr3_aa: CASSDGTGDYEQYF
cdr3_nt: TGCGCCAGCAGCGATGGGACAGGGGACTACGAGCAGTACTTC

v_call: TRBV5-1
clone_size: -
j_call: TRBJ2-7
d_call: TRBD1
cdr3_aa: CASSLGDRVRSNEQYF
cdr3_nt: TGCGCCAGCAGCTTGGGAGACAGGGTAAGAAGCAACGAGCAGTACTTC

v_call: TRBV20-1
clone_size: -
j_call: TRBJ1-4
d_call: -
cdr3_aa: CSASVGATNEKLFF
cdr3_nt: TGCAGTGCTAGTGTGGGGGCCACTAATGAAAAACTGTTTTTT

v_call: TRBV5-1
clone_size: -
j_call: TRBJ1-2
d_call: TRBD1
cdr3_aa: CASRRVTGAYGYTF
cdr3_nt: TGCGCCAGCAGGCGTGTTACAGGGGCCTATGGCTACACCTTC

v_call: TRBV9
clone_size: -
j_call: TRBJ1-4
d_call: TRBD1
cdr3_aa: CASSVSPGDSLATNEKLFF
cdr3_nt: TGTGCCAGCAGCGTATCCCCAGGGGACAGCCTGGCAACTAATGAAAAACTGTTTTTT

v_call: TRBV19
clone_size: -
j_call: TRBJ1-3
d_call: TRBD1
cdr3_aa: CASSFQTPTGAKVF
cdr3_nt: TGTGCCAGTAGTTTCCAAACCCCTACAGGGGCAAAAGTGTTT

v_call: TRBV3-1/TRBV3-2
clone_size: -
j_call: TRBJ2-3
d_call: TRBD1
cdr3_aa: CASSHPWTGDQPQKQNTDTQYF
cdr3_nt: TGTGCCAGCAGCCACCCTTGGACAGGGGACCAACCCCAAAAACAGAACACAGATACGCAGTATTTT

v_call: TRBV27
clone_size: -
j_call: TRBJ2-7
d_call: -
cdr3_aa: CASSLRQGLYEQYF
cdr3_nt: TGTGCCAGCAGTTTAAGGCAGGGGTTGTACGAGCAGTACTTC

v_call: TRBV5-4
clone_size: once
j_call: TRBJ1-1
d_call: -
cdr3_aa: CATLPGGMNTEAFF
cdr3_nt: TGTGCCACCCTGCCTGGGGGCATGAACACTGAAGCTTTCTTT

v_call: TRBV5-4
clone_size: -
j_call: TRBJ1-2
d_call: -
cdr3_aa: CASRGGGGDNYGYTF
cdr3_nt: TGTGCCAGCAGAGGGGGGGGTGGGGATAACTATGGCTACACCTTC

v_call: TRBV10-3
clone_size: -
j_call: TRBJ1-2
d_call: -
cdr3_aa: CAISEPSGRPTDGYTF
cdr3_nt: TGTGCCATCAGTGAGCCCTCGGGACGCCCTACGGATGGCTACACCTTC

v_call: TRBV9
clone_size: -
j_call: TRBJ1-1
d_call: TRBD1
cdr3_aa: CASSFTPRGPTEAFF
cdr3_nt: TGTGCCAGCAGCTTCACCCCGAGGGGGCCCACTGAAGCTTTCTTT

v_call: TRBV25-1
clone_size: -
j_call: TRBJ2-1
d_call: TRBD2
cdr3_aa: CATSMGLVYNEQFF
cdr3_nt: TGTGCCACTAGCATGGGACTAGTATACAATGAGCAGTTCTTC

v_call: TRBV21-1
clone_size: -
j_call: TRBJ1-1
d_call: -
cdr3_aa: CASSPVKGVNTEAFF
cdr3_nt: TGTGCCAGCAGCCCCGTTAAGGGCGTGAACACTGAAGCTTTCTTT

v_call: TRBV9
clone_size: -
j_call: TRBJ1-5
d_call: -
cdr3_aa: CASSVGGTGPQHF
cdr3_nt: TGTGCCAGCAGCGTTGGGGGCACGGGGCCCCAGCATTTT

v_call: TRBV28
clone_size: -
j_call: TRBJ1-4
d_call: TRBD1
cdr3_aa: CASSTQGAYGEKLFF
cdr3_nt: TGTGCCAGCAGTACCCAGGGGGCGTATGGTGAAAAACTGTTTTTT

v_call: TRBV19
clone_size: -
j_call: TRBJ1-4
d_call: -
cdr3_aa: CASRTSQTTNEKLFF
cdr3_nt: TGTGCCAGTAGGACATCTCAGACAACTAATGAAAAACTGTTTTTT

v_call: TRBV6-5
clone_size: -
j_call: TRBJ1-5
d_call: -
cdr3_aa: CASGHSHSNQPQHF
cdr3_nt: TGTGCCAGCGGACATTCCCATAGCAATCAGCCCCAGCATTTT

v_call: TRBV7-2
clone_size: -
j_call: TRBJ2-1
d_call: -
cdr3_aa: CASSPFSYNEQFF
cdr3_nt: TGTGCCAGCAGCCCTTTCTCCTACAATGAGCAGTTCTTC

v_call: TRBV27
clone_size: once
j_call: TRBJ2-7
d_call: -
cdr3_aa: CASSSPGCSYEQYF
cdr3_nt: TGTGCCAGCAGTTCTCCTGGGTGTAGCTACGAGCAGTACTTC

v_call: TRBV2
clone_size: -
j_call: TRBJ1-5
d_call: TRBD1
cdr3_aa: CASSETGDNQPQHF
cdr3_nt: TGTGCCAGCAGTGAGACAGGGGACAATCAGCCCCAGCATTTT

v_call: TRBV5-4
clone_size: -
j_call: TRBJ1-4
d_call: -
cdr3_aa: CASSLRAGLNEKLFF
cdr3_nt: TGTGCCAGCAGCTTGCGGGCAGGACTTAATGAAAAACTGTTTTTT

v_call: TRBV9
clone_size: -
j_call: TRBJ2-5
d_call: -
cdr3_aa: CASSTRGGETQYF
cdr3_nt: TGTGCCAGCAGCACCAGGGGGGGAGAGACCCAGTACTTC

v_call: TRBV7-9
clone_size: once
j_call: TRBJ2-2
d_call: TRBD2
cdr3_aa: CASSPGLAGFPGELFF
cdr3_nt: TGTGCCAGCAGCCCAGGACTAGCGGGATTTCCCGGGGAGCTGTTTTTT

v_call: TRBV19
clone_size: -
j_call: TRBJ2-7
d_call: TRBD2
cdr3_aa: CASSSGASGRAYEQYF
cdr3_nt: TGTGCCAGTAGTTCCGGGGCTAGCGGGAGGGCCTACGAGCAGTACTTC

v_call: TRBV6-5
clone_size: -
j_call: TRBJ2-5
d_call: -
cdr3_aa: CASTRQETQYF
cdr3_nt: TGTGCCAGCACCCGACAAGAGACCCAGTACTTC

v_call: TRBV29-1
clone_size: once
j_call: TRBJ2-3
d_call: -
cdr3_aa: CSVEDGSTDTQYF
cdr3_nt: TGCAGCGTTGAAGACGGCAGCACAGATACGCAGTATTTT

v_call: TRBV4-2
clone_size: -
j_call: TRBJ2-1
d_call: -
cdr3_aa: CASSEEGALINEQFF
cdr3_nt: TGTGCCAGCAGCGAAGAAGGGGCCCTGATCAATGAGCAGTTCTTC

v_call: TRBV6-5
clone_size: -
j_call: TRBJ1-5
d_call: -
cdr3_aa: CASSLQAGAEPQHF
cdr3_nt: TGTGCCAGCAGTCTCCAGGCGGGGGCTGAGCCCCAGCATTTT

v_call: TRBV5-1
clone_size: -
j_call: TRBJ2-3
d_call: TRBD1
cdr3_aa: CASSLGQGVTDTQYF
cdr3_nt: TGCGCCAGCAGCTTGGGACAGGGGGTTACAGATACGCAGTATTTT

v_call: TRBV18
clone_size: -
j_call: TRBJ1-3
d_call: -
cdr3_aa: CASSPLRDNRPGNTIYF
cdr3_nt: TGTGCCAGCTCACCTTTACGGGACAACCGTCCTGGAAACACCATATATTTT

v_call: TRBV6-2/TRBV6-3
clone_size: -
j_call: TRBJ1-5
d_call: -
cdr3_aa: CASSRRGGDQPQHF
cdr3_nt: TGTGCCAGCAGTCGCAGGGGAGGGGATCAGCCCCAGCATTTT

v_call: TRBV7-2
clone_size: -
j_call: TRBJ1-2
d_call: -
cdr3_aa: CASSYRSYGYTF
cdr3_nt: TGTGCCAGCAGCTACCGGTCCTATGGCTACACCTTC

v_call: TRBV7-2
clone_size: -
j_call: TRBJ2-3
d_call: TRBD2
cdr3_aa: CASSSGGRGGSDTQYF
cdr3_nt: TGTGCCAGCAGCTCCGGAGGGCGCGGGGGGTCAGATACGCAGTATTTT

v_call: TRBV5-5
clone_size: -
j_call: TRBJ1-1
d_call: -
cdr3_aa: CASSSRGGNTEAFF
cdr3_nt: TGTGCCAGCAGCTCCCGGGGGGGGAACACTGAAGCTTTCTTT

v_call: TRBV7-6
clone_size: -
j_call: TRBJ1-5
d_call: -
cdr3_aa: CASSFSSNQPQHF
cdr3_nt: TGTGCCAGCAGCTTCAGTAGCAATCAGCCCCAGCATTTT

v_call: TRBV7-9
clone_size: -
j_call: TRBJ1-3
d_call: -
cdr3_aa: CASSLGGSARLSSGNTIYF
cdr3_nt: TGTGCCAGCAGCTTAGGAGGTTCGGCCAGGCTTAGCTCTGGAAACACCATATATTTT

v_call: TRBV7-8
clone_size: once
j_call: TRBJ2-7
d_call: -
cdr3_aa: CASSLEEAAYEQYF
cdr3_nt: TGTGCCAGCAGCTTAGAGGAAGCAGCCTACGAGCAGTACTTC

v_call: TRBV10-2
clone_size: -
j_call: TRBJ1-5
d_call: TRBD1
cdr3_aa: CASSQGGTGNQPQHF
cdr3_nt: TGCGCCAGCAGTCAGGGGGGGACTGGCAATCAGCCCCAGCATTTT

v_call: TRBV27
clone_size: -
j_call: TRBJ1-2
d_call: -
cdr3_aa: CASSFSQSYGYTF
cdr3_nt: TGTGCCAGCAGTTTTTCACAGTCATATGGCTACACCTTC

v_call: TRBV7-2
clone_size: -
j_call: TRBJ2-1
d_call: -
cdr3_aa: CASSNKRSSYNEQFF
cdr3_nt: TGTGCCAGCTCAAATAAGCGGAGCTCCTACAATGAGCAGTTCTTC

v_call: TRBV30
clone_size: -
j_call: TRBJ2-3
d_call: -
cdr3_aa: CAWSVGTDTQYF
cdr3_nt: TGTGCCTGGAGTGTTGGCACAGATACGCAGTATTTT